This T cell receptor (beta chain) was identified during a study of control samples from healthy donors and cancer patients. This CDR3 is built from 14 residues. Germline CDR1 reads MGHRA; CDR2 reads YSYEKL. J was trimmed by 4 bases and V by 4 bases; bases with no gene match: 3. Sequenced by immunoSEQ multiplex PCR; TCRdb stores in-frame clones only, minus some. The profile shows fewer than 200,000 clones, approximately 95% of them singletons. The sample taken for sequencing was blood. V is TRBV4-1 and J is TRBJ2-3; 9 nucleotides agree with TRBD1. The TCR comes from a man between 18 and 29 years old in good health. The CDR3 nucleotides are TGCGCCAGCAGCCTGGGACAGGGCCCAGATACGCAGTATTTT. This codes for CASSLGQGPDTQYF.